The 30 T cell receptor beta chains listed next were all sequenced from one sample in a study of CD8+CD57+ T cells in acquired aplastic anemia. It was patients with CD8+CD57+ cell expansion by flow cytometry who were chosen for sequencing. Researchers used genomic DNA as the template to profile TCR beta VDJ and CDR3. One entry per CDR3 protein results from TCRdb running MiXCR on the reads. The table shows over 150,000 distinct CDR3 sequences, with nearly 65% occurring only once. The sequenced material came from sorted CD4+, CD8+, or CD8+CD57+ T cells (not recorded which) from PBMCs. These receptor sequences come from a human donor with aplastic anemia.

A note on this clonotype: A much larger clone lies one base from this, so it may be a read error. J is TRBJ2-1 and V is TRBV11-2; D remains unclear. The CDR3 is 14 residues long. The germline V gene has CDR1 SGHAT and CDR2 FQNNGV. CDR3 coding DNA: TGTGCCAGCAGCTTAAAGGGAACTTACAATGAGCGGTTCTTC. Amino acid sequence: CASSLKGTYNERFF.

V usage is TRBV24-1 and J usage is TRBJ2-7, with a weak D call TRBD2 (5 bases). This CDR3 comprises 12 residues. Germline V CDR1 and CDR2: KGHDR, SFDVKD. Trimming removed 3 bases at V and 3 bases at J, with 5 bases between. The CDR3 here is CATSDGGYEQYF. The CDR3 coding sequence is TGTGCCACCAGTGATGGAGGCTACGAGCAGTACTTC.

The sample holds many counts of this clonotype. CDR3 in DNA: TGCGCCAGCAGCCTTACAGGGAGCCCCGCAAACTATGGCTACACCTTC. It is translated as CASSLTGSPANYGYTF. The J gene is TRBJ1-2, the V gene TRBV5-1; D perhaps matches TRBD1 (6 bases). Germline loops: CDR1 SGHRS, CDR2 YFSETQ. Trimming pared 4 bases from V and 2 bases from J, leaving 18 bases between. CDR3 length: 16 amino acids.

The chain employs TRBV10-1 and TRBJ2-1; D gene ambiguous. CDR3 length: 12 amino acids. V was clipped by 9 bases and J by 10 bases, with 16 bases between them. Germline V CDR1 and CDR2: WNHNN, SYGVQD (reference sequence). The CDR3 spells CASQAPRGEQFF. CDR3 nucleotide sequence: TGCGCCAGTCAAGCGCCTCGTGGGGAGCAGTTCTTC.

Many counts were recorded for this clonotype. The chain carries TRBV2 and TRBJ2-7; the D gene is possibly TRBD1 (6 bases). CDR3 size: 14 residues. The V end was cut by 5 bases, the J end by 6 bases, with 17 bases between. Germline V gene sequence: CDR1 SNHLY, CDR2 FYNNEI. The DNA of the CDR3 is TGTGCCAGCAGTCTCCAAACAGCACAGGGCGAGCAGTACTTC. Amino acid sequence: CASSLQTAQGEQYF. The entire variable domain, with the rest obtained from reference TRBV2 and TRBJ2-7, is as follows: EPEVTQTPSHQVTQMGQEVILRCVPISNHLYFYWYRQILGQKVEFLVSFYNNEISEKSEIFDDQFSVERPDGSNFTLKIRSTKLEDSAMYFCASSLQTAQGEQYFGPGTRLTVT.

This clonotype was seen a handful of times. The rearrangement joins TRBV10-3 to TRBJ1-2, with TRBD1 identical over 7 bases. Per germline, CDR1 ENHRY and CDR2 SYGVKD. The CDR3 sequence is 15 residues long. Trimming removed 3 bases from V and 14 bases from J; junction bases left unmatched: 18. CDR3 protein: CAISENRGTVEQTTF. Here the CDR3 DNA reads TGTGCCATCAGTGAAAACAGGGGCACGGTCGAACAAACTACCTTC.

This clonotype showed up just a few times. The chain couples TRBV10-3 to TRBJ1-5; weak D call: TRBD1 (5 bases). Germline CDR1 reads ENHRY; CDR2 reads SYGVKD. The CDR3 covers 14 residues. The V gene lost 2 bases and the J gene lost 6 bases, with 11 bases spanning the gap. The CDR3 region is CAISEVGESQPQHF. The CDR3 DNA reads TGTGCCATCAGTGAGGTGGGGGAAAGTCAGCCCCAGCATTTT.

Points on this clonotype: A read error is possible here, since a much larger clone lies one base away. This chain connects TRBV12-3 or TRBV12-4 to TRBJ1-6; D may be TRBD1 (6 bases). V was pared by 6 bases and J by 9 bases, with 15 bases between. This CDR3 has 14 amino acids. Written as DNA, the CDR3 is TGTGCCAGCAGCCCCGGACGGGGGCTTTCACCCCTCCACTTT. Protein sequence: CASSPGRGLSPLHF.

This chain links TRBV20-1 with TRBJ2-7; the match to TRBD2 covers 11 bases. The junction had 4 bases not matched to a gene; V was cut back by 3 bases and J by 3 bases. Per germline, CDR1 DFQATT and CDR2 SNEGSKA (reference sequence). This CDR3 has 14 residues. This CDR3 is CSASLAGGIYEQYF. CDR3 bases: TGCAGTGCTAGTTTAGCGGGAGGGATCTACGAGCAGTACTTC.

This rearrangement joins TRBV2 to TRBJ1-5; D gene uncertain. Germline CDR1 and CDR2: SNHLY and FYNNEI. V was trimmed by 6 bases and J by 0 bases, leaving 9 bases between them. The CDR3 contains 14 residues. CDR3 coding DNA: TGTGCCAGCAGCGCAAGTAGTAGCAATCAGCCCCAGCATTTT. As protein: CASSASSSNQPQHF.

The chain carries TRBV29-1 and TRBJ2-3; D might be TRBD2 (6 bases). CDR1 is SQVTM and CDR2 is ANQGSEA in the germline V gene. Trimming cost V 4 bases and J 9 bases, with 20 bases left between them. The CDR3 loop spans 14 amino acids. The CDR3 DNA sequence: TGCAGCGTTGGAGAGTCGGAGGGATGGGAAACGCAGTATTTT. This gives the protein CSVGESEGWETQYF.

The chain couples TRBV12-5 to TRBJ1-1; D not certain. CDR3 length: 12 residues. V was cut by 2 bases and J by 4 bases, with 5 bases left in between. The V gene's germline CDR1 is LGHNT and CDR2 FRNRAP. DNA for the CDR3: TGTGCTAGTGGTTTGCTGGTCACTGAAGCTTTCTTT. This gives the protein CASGLLVTEAFF.

A remark on this clonotype: One end of the junction is discordant with germline, which a read error may explain. This chain joins TRBV12-3 or TRBV12-4 and TRBJ2-1; D possibly corresponds to TRBD2 (6 bases). The CDR3 has 13 residues. CDR3 in DNA: TGTGCCAGCAGCTTAGACGGGGGAATTGAGCAGTTCTTC. It is translated as CASSLDGGIEQFF.

This clonotype has a count of ten or more. The gene calls are TRBV12-3 or TRBV12-4 and TRBJ1-1, with TRBD1 as a possible D gene (5 bases). V lost 1 base to trimming and J lost 11 bases, with 11 bases between them. The CDR3 has 12 residues. CDR3: CASSLEGNMAFF. DNA of the CDR3: TGTGCCAGCAGTTTAGAGGGGAATATGGCTTTCTTT.

J is TRBJ2-7 and V is TRBV5-1; tentative D call: TRBD1 (5 bases). This CDR3 has 14 amino acids. Germline lookup yields CDR1 SGHRS and CDR2 YFSETQ. V was shortened by 9 bases and J by 0 bases, with 16 bases between the two germline ends. The CDR3: CATKKQVGSYEQYF. For the CDR3, the DNA is TGCGCCACCAAAAAACAGGTGGGCTCCTACGAGCAGTACTTC.

This clonotype occurred a few times. This chain connects TRBV24-1 to TRBJ2-7; 8 nucleotides line up with TRBD1. V lost 1 base and J lost 5; bases outside the gene matches: 6. The CDR3 is 15 amino acids. CDR1 is KGHDR, CDR2 SFDVKD, per germline. The CDR3 DNA reads TGTGCCACCAGTGATTTTCGCAGGGGGCTCGACGAGCAGTACTTC. This codes for CATSDFRRGLDEQYF.

This clonotype was observed many times. V usage is TRBV2 and J usage is TRBJ1-1, with D maybe TRBD1 (6 bases). The V and J ends lost 4 bases and 6 bases respectively, with 9 bases between them. Germline CDR1 SNHLY, CDR2 FYNNEI. This CDR3 is 12 amino acids long. The CDR3 bases are TGTGCCAGCAGTGGAAGGACAGCTGAAGCTTTCTTT. Encoded protein: CASSGRTAEAFF.

In this sample, this clonotype turned up many times. This sequence joins TRBV4-1 and TRBJ2-3, with D perhaps matching TRBD1 (5 bases). CDR3 length: 15 amino acids. Between the trimmed V and J ends, which lost 8 bases and 5 bases, there was a span of 20 bases. Germline lookup yields CDR1 MGHRA and CDR2 YSYEKL. The CDR3, as DNA: TGCGCCAGCGCCGGTCGGACACCCCCCGGAGATACGCAGTATTTT. It encodes CASAGRTPPGDTQYF.

A word on this clonotype: This may arise from a read error, as a much more abundant clone is one base away. This CDR3 is missing its conserved last phenylalanine or tryptophan, likely due to a read error. The chain employs TRBV14 and TRBJ2-3; D possibly corresponds to TRBD1 (5 bases). This CDR3 spans 14 amino acids. Deletions cut 4 bases from V and 2 bases from J, with 10 bases between. The germline V gene has CDR1 SGHDN and CDR2 FVKESK. The CDR3 DNA sequence: TGTGCCAGCAGCCGTGACAGCCTCACAGATACGCAGTATCTT. Protein: CASSRDSLTDTQYL.

The genes are TRBV7-3 and TRBJ2-5, with TRBD2 matching 16 bases. V was pared by 5 bases and J by 4 bases, with 4 bases of the junction left unmatched. The germline V gene has CDR1 SGHTA and CDR2 FQGTGA. The CDR3 spans 16 residues. The CDR3 DNA sequence: TGTGCCAGCAGCGGGACTAGCGGGGGGGCCAGAGAGACCCAGTACTTC. As protein: CASSGTSGGARETQYF. Drawing the rest from reference TRBV7-3 and TRBJ2-5, the complete variable domain is GAGVSQTPSNKVTEKGKYVELRCDPISGHTALYWYRQSLGQGPEFLIYFQGTGAADDSGLPNDRFFAVRPEGSVSTLKIQRTERGDSAVYLCASSGTSGGARETQYFGPGTRLLVL.

V gene TRBV7-8 combines with J gene TRBJ2-7, with D possibly being TRBD1 (5 bases). The assigned J gene may be wrong: the sequence end matches TRBJ2-5 better. CDR3 length: 14 residues. Germline V lookup: CDR1 SGHVS, CDR2 FQNEAQ. The CDR3 DNA sequence: TGTGCCAGCAGCTTAGATGGCCCAGGGAAGACCCAGTACTTC. Its protein product is CASSLDGPGKTQYF.

This clonotype was detected ten times or more. The DNA of the CDR3 is TGTGCCAGCAGTTTCGGAGGCGGGGGGGCCGGAAACATTCAGTACTTC. Translated: CASSFGGGGAGNIQYF. V is TRBV12-3 or TRBV12-4 and J is TRBJ2-4; 9 bases are a match to TRBD2. The length of the CDR3 is 16 residues. The J segment lost 6 bases and the V segment lost 3 bases, leaving 9 bases of the junction unmatched.

The V gene is TRBV12-3 or TRBV12-4, the J gene TRBJ2-3, with no clear D. CDR3 size: 12 residues. With 6 bases removed from V and 8 bases from J, the gap between germline ends came to 12 bases. CDR3 residues: CASSLATPTQYF. CDR3 sequence (DNA): TGTGCCAGCAGCCTGGCGACTCCTACGCAGTATTTT.

In regard to this clonotype: The conserved final phenylalanine or tryptophan is absent from the CDR3, which likely points to a read error. It is unclear where the CDR3 begins or ends on the DNA, so no DNA is shown, and the CDR3 is as TCRdb lists it. The genes are TRBV7-9 and TRBJ2-3; the table's D call of TRBD2 was not tested on the DNA. From its first to its last residue, the CDR3 has 9 amino acids. Per the germline V gene, CDR1 is SEHNR and CDR2 is FQNEAQ (reference sequence). CDR3 loop: CASSLGTSG.

J is TRBJ1-1 and V is TRBV5-1, with D possibly matching TRBD1 (6 bases). Trimming took 7 bases from V and 4 from J, leaving 14 bases between them. The length of the CDR3 is 13 residues. Germline CDR1 SGHRS, CDR2 YFSETQ. The CDR3 reads CASLGGIGTEAFF. CDR3 DNA sequence: TGCGCCAGCTTAGGGGGGATAGGCACTGAAGCTTTCTTT.

Regarding this clonotype: Compared with germline, one end of the junction differs, possibly owing to a read error. The chain recombines TRBV9 with TRBJ1-6, with TRBD1 matching over 12 bases. The CDR3 consists of 16 residues. The germline V gene encodes CDR1 SGDLS and CDR2 YYNGEE. CDR3 sequence (DNA): TGCGCCAGCAGCAACCGGGACAGGGGGCGAAATTCACCCCTCCACTTT. Its protein product is CASSNRDRGRNSPLHF.

The rearrangement links TRBV19 to TRBJ1-1; no firm D call. This CDR3 has 11 amino acids. Germline V CDR1 and CDR2: LNHDA, SQIVND (reference sequence). V was clipped by 7 bases and J by 3 bases, with 6 bases between them. The CDR3: CASKGDTEAFF. Written as DNA, the CDR3 is TGTGCCAGTAAGGGTGACACTGAAGCTTTCTTT.

The rearrangement uses TRBV9 and TRBJ2-3, with 7 nucleotides matching TRBD2. CDR1 is SGDLS and CDR2 is YYNGEE in the germline V gene. The CDR3 loop spans 15 amino acids. V dropped 3 bases and J dropped 0; count of bases not matched to a gene: 4. The CDR3 nucleotides read TGTGCCAGCAGCGCCGATAGCGGGAGCACAGATACGCAGTATTTT. Amino acids: CASSADSGSTDTQYF.

This clonotype has just one count. The rearrangement joins TRBV29-1 to TRBJ2-5; 7 nucleotides match TRBD2. Trimming took 8 bases from V and 3 from J; bases not matched to a gene: 9. The CDR3 length is 13 residues. Germline V lookup: CDR1 SQVTM, CDR2 ANQGSEA. This chain's CDR3 is CSMWVAGKETQYF. The CDR3 DNA follows: TGCAGCATGTGGGTAGCGGGTAAAGAGACCCAGTACTTC.

There are many counts of this clonotype. The J gene is TRBJ2-7, the V gene TRBV19; maybe TRBD1 (5 bases). CDR1 is LNHDA and CDR2 is SQIVND in the germline V gene (reference sequence). The CDR3 is made up of 12 amino acids. The V end was cut by 3 bases, the J end by 6 bases, with 9 bases between. The DNA for the CDR3 is TGTGCCAGTAGTATTAGTACAGGCGAGCAGTACTTC. It translates to CASSISTGEQYF.